Sequencing of this T cell receptor beta chain was carried out in a study of blood T cell repertoires in COVID-19. Across the whole study: Samples representing acute and convalescent COVID-19 were sourced from the United States, Italy and Spain.

Assignment of participants to cohorts was predicated upon participant-reported clinical history. Recovery among Cohort 3 donors was established by two negative PCRs, clearance, or symptom resolution. Method: immunoSEQ multiplex PCR; TCRdb's copy keeps in-frame clones and lacks some. In the table there are approximately 320,000 clones, roughly 90% of which are singletons. In germline, CDR1 is MRHNA, CDR2 SNTAGT. Trimming took off 6 bases at V and 0 bases at J, with 12 bases between the two ends. This CDR3 is 15 amino acids long. Sequences were obtained from PBMCs or T cells enriched from blood (not recorded which). The sequence came from a man between 60 and 75 years old who had recovered from COVID-19. The chain employs TRBV6-4 and TRBJ1-5; perhaps TRBD1 as D (5 bases). The CDR3 loop reads CASRHDSHSNQPQHF. The CDR3 nucleotides read TGTGCCAGCAGGCACGACAGTCATAGCAATCAGCCCCAGCATTTT.